The 24 T cell receptor beta chains reported below all come from one sample, sequenced in a study of OX40 agonist ivuxolimab in advanced cancers. The method was the immunoSEQ multiplex PCR assay. TCRdb took over this immuneACCESS table, retaining in-frame rearrangements with V and J assigned. Such tables are incomplete; in checked studies, under half of the missing clones stem from an unresolved V gene, and the remainder is unexplained. The sample data list tens of thousands of clones, and about 88% of these were observed just once. The ten largest clones add up to approximately 2.6% of the sample. The sequences come from CD4+ or CD8+ T cells sorted from blood, collected in a trial of the OX40 agonist ivuxolimab. These receptors all come from an adult with an advanced solid tumor such as melanoma, head and neck, liver or kidney cancer.

This clone has just one count. The chain employs TRBV4-1 and TRBJ2-5; 10 bases align to TRBD2. V lost 1 base, J lost 5 bases, and 10 bases stayed unmatched. Germline V gene sequence: CDR1 MGHRA, CDR2 YSYEKL. The CDR3 is made up of 17 amino acids. The CDR3 region has the DNA TGCGCCAGCAGCCAAGTTGGGAGCGGGGGGGCCGGGGAGACCCAGTACTTC. Translated, it gives CASSQVGSGGAGETQYF.

This clone was seen only a few times. V and J are TRBV5-6 and TRBJ2-5; D might be TRBD1 or TRBD2, each matching 6 bases. Between the trimmed V and J ends, which lost 1 base and 0 bases, there was a span of 13 bases. The germline V gene encodes CDR1 SGHDT and CDR2 YYEEEE. The CDR3 covers 16 residues. DNA of the CDR3: TGTGCCAGCAGCTTGAGGGGGACTTCGTACCAAGAGACCCAGTACTTC. It translates to CASSLRGTSYQETQYF.

The gene calls are TRBV2 and TRBJ2-5, with a weak D call TRBD2 (7 bases). Per the germline V gene, CDR1 is SNHLY and CDR2 is FYNNEI. The CDR3 runs to 12 residues. V was trimmed by 11 bases and J by 4 bases, leaving 14 bases between them. As DNA, the CDR3 is TGTGCCGGGGGGGGCCTTTCAGAGACCCAGTACTTC. Translating gives CAGGGLSETQYF.

This chain connects TRBV7-9 to TRBJ1-4; no reliable D call. The germline CDR1 and CDR2 sequences are SEHNR and FQNEAQ (reference sequence). This CDR3 spans 14 amino acids. V lost 5 bases to trimming and J lost 2 bases, with 9 bases between them. Here the CDR3 reads CASSVFSTNEKLFF. CDR3 DNA: TGTGCCAGCAGCGTATTCAGTACTAATGAAAAACTGTTTTTT.

This clone was detected only once. The V and J genes are TRBV11-2 and TRBJ1-3; the D gene is possibly TRBD1 (6 bases). Germline V gene data show CDR1 as SGHAT and CDR2 as FQNNGV. The CDR3 has 16 residues. Between the trimmed V and J ends, which lost 5 bases and 0 bases, there was a span of 14 bases. The CDR3: CASSTLTGNSGNTIYF. DNA of the CDR3: TGTGCCAGCAGCACCTTAACAGGGAACTCTGGAAACACCATATATTTT.

The chain couples TRBV9 to TRBJ2-6; the D is unclear. The CDR3 totals 15 residues. Germline V lookup: CDR1 SGDLS, CDR2 YYNGEE. Trimming stripped 4 bases from V and 0 bases from J, with 8 bases between. The CDR3, as DNA: TGTGCCAGCAGCCCAGTTGGCTCTGGGGCCAACGTCCTGACTTTC. Translated: CASSPVGSGANVLTF.

The rearrangement links TRBV5-1 to TRBJ2-1; D gene unclear. The CDR3 consists of 16 residues. Trimming took 7 bases from V and 4 from J, leaving 21 bases between them. The V gene's germline CDR1 is SGHRS and CDR2 YFSETQ. CDR3 amino acids: CASRSRPYFAYNEQFF. The CDR3 nucleotides are TGCGCCAGCCGATCGAGGCCATACTTCGCATACAATGAGCAGTTCTTC.

On this clone: Mismatch with germline at one junction end may stem from a read error. The chain carries TRBV7-3 and TRBJ1-4; D is uncertain. CDR1 and CDR2 (germline): SGHTA, FQGTGA. The CDR3 has 16 residues. The CDR3: CAGSPQPTECNEKLFF. The CDR3 DNA sequence: TGTGCCGGCAGCCCACAACCCACCGAGTGTAATGAAAAACTGTTTTTT.

V gene TRBV7-3 combines with J gene TRBJ2-3; 7 bases are shared with TRBD2. From germline, CDR1 is SGHTA and CDR2 FQGTGA. The CDR3 totals 16 residues. V lost 5 bases, J lost 1 base, and 9 bases stayed unmatched. The CDR3 coding sequence is TGTGCCAGCAGCCATTCGCGGGGGAGAGGCACAGATACGCAGTATTTT. This sequence encodes CASSHSRGRGTDTQYF.

This clone was detected once. The chain recombines TRBV6-1 with TRBJ1-4; 7 nucleotides match TRBD1. The CDR3 consists of 16 residues. J was trimmed by 3 bases and V by 2 bases; bases with no gene match: 6. Looked up from germline, CDR1 is MNHNS and CDR2 is SASEGT. The DNA for the CDR3 is TGTGCCAGCAGTGAAAATCGAGGACAGGCTAATGAAAAACTGTTTTTT. This encodes CASSENRGQANEKLFF.

The CDR3 nucleotides read TGTGCCAGCAGCACAGAGGGGGGGCATACGCAGTATTTT. Translated: CASSTEGGHTQYF. The rearrangement joins TRBV9 to TRBJ2-3; a weak D match, TRBD2 (7 bases). With 4 bases removed from V and 7 bases from J, the gap between germline ends came to 13 bases. Germline values: CDR1 SGDLS, CDR2 YYNGEE. This CDR3 region has 13 residues. The variable domain in full, with the rest retrieved from reference TRBV9 and TRBJ2-3, is DSGVTQTPKHLITATGQRVTLRCSPRSGDLSVYWYQQSLDQGLQFLIQYYNGEERAKGNILERFSAQQFPDLHSELNLSSLELGDSALYFCASSTEGGHTQYFGPGTRLTVL.

This chain connects TRBV6-6 to TRBJ2-7; D perhaps matches TRBD1 (6 bases). The CDR3 length is 15 residues. Between the trimmed V and J ends, which lost 3 bases and 3 bases, there was a span of 15 bases. Germline CDR1 reads MNHNY; CDR2 reads SVGAGI (reference sequence). The CDR3 sequence is CASSYGGGGRYEQYF. The CDR3 DNA sequence: TGTGCCAGCAGTTATGGGGGTGGGGGCCGCTACGAGCAGTACTTC.

The chain carries TRBV19 and TRBJ1-1; TRBD1 might be the D (5 bases). Germline loops: CDR1 LNHDA, CDR2 SQIVND (reference sequence). The length of the CDR3 is 16 residues. The V gene lost 4 bases and the J gene lost 3 bases, with 18 bases spanning the gap. In DNA form, the CDR3 reads TGTGCCAGTAGTACCTCCTCCGGACATGCGGACACTGAAGCTTTCTTT. Amino acid sequence: CASSTSSGHADTEAFF.

The chain has TRBV4-2 and TRBJ2-1; TRBD2 is a possible D gene (6 bases). The ends were cut back, 0 bases at V and 0 bases at J, with 9 bases in the middle. There are 16 residues in the CDR3. Germline V gene data show CDR1 as LGHNA and CDR2 as YNFKEQ. CDR3 DNA: TGTGCCAGCAGCCAAGAAGGGACTCGCTCCTACAATGAGCAGTTCTTC. It is translated as CASSQEGTRSYNEQFF.

The chain employs TRBV30 and TRBJ1-2, with D possibly being TRBD1 (5 bases). Germline V lookup: CDR1 GTSNPN, CDR2 SVGIG (reference sequence). The CDR3 runs 16 residues. The germline V and J ends were trimmed by 2 bases and 5 bases, with 21 bases remaining between them. The DNA for the CDR3 is TGTGCCTGGAGTTTCCCCGGGACGGGAGTATTTTATGGCTACACCTTC. Translation: CAWSFPGTGVFYGYTF.

The chain carries TRBV30 and TRBJ1-5; no firm D call. The CDR3 totals 13 residues. The V end lost 5 bases, the J end lost 2 bases, and 10 bases lay between the germline ends. Germline CDR1 reads GTSNPN; CDR2 reads SVGIG (reference sequence). The CDR3 region is CAWGSSGNQPQHF. CDR3 bases: TGTGCCTGGGGGAGCAGCGGCAATCAGCCCCAGCATTTT.

V usage is TRBV6-6 and J usage is TRBJ2-3; no firm D call. The CDR3 has 14 amino acids. Trimming stripped 5 bases from V and 2 bases from J, with 11 bases between. The germline V gene encodes CDR1 MNHNY and CDR2 SVGAGI (reference sequence). CDR3 DNA sequence: TGTGCCAGCAGTACCGGATTTCTCACAGATACGCAGTATTTT. Translation gives CASSTGFLTDTQYF.

The J gene is TRBJ1-1, the V gene TRBV5-6; the D is unclear. V was shortened by 0 bases and J by 5 bases, with 11 bases between the two germline ends. CDR1 and CDR2 (germline): SGHDT, YYEEEE. This CDR3 region has 14 residues. The CDR3 DNA reads as TGTGCCAGCAGCTTGGATCCGGGCAAGACTGAAGCTTTCTTT. Its protein product is CASSLDPGKTEAFF.

V is TRBV6-5 and J is TRBJ1-3; D call uncertain. Germline CDR1 MNHEY, CDR2 SVGAGI. V lost 2 bases to trimming and J lost 2 bases, with 4 bases between them. This CDR3 region has 13 residues. The CDR3 loop is CASSYQPGNTIYF. The CDR3, as DNA: TGTGCCAGCAGTTACCAACCTGGAAACACCATATATTTT.

The chain couples TRBV15 to TRBJ2-7; tentative D call: TRBD2 (5 bases). The CDR3 has 16 amino acids. The germline V and J ends were trimmed by 0 bases and 2 bases, with 14 bases remaining between them. Germline V gene lookup returns CDR1 LNHNV and CDR2 YYDKDF (reference sequence). DNA for the CDR3: TGTGCCACCAGCAGAGATAGTACGGGGTTAACCTACGAGCAGTACTTC. Amino acid sequence: CATSRDSTGLTYEQYF.

The chain has TRBV6-5 and TRBJ2-1; 8 nucleotides align to TRBD1. Germline V lookup: CDR1 MNHEY, CDR2 SVGAGI. This CDR3 is 16 amino acids long. J lost 7 bases, V lost 0 bases, and 8 bases had no gene match. Here the CDR3 DNA reads TGTGCCAGCAGTTACTCCAACCGACAGGGGTGGAATGAGCAGTTCTTC. Its protein is CASSYSNRQGWNEQFF.

V usage is TRBV27 and J usage is TRBJ1-3, with 9 bases fitting TRBD1. Trimming took 6 bases from V and 0 from J; bases not matched to a gene: 0. CDR3 length equals 14 residues. CDR1 is MNHEY, CDR2 SMNVEV, per germline (reference sequence). DNA for the CDR3: TGTGCCAGCAGGACAGGGGGCTCTGGAAACACCATATATTTT. Its translation: CASRTGGSGNTIYF.

The rearrangement links TRBV29-1 to TRBJ2-1, with 7 bases fitting TRBD2. The CDR3 spans 12 residues. Looked up from germline, CDR1 is SQVTM and CDR2 is ANQGSEA. DNA for the CDR3: TGCCACTATCGCGGGAGAGGGGATGAGCAGTTCTTC. Amino acids: CHYRGRGDEQFF.

The chain links TRBV2 to TRBJ1-4, with a tentative D call TRBD1 (5 bases). Deletions cut 6 bases from V and 3 bases from J, with 14 bases between. Germline V gene data show CDR1 as SNHLY and CDR2 as FYNNEI. CDR3 size: 15 residues. CDR3 region: CASSHRGSSNEKLFF. The CDR3 bases are TGTGCCAGCAGCCACCGGGGGAGCTCTAATGAAAAACTGTTTTTT.